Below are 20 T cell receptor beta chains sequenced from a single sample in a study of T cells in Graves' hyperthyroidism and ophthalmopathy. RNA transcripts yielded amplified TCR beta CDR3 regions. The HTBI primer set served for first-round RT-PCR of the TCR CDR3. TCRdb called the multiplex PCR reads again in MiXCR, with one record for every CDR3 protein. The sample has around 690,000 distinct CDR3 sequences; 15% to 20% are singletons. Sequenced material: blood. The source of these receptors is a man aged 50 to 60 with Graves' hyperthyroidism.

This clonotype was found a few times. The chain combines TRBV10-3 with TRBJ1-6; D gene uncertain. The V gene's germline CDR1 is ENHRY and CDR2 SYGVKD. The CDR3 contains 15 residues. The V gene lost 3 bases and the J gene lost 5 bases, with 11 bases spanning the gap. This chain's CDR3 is CAISEPTDNNSPLHF. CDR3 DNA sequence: TGTGCCATCAGTGAACCAACAGACAATAATTCACCCCTCCACTTT.

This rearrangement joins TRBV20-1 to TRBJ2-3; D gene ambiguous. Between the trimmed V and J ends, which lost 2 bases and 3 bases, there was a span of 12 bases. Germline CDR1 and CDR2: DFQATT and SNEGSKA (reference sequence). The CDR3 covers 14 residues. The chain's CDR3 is CSARYPFGTDTQYF. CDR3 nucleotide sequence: TGCAGTGCTAGATACCCGTTCGGAACAGATACGCAGTATTTT.

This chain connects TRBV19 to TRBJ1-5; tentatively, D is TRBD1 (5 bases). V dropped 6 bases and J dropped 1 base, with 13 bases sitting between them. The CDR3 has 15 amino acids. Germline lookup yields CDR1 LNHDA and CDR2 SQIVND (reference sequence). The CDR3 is CASSRDRLSNQPQHF. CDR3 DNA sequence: TGTGCCAGTAGCAGGGACCGCTTGAGCAATCAGCCCCAGCATTTT.

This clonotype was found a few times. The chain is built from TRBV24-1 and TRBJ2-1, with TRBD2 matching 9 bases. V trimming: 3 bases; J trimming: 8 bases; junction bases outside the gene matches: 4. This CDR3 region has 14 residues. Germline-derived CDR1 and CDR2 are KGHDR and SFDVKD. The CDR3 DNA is TGTGCCACCAGTGATCCAGCGGGAGGCGATGAGCAGTTCTTC. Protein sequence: CATSDPAGGDEQFF.

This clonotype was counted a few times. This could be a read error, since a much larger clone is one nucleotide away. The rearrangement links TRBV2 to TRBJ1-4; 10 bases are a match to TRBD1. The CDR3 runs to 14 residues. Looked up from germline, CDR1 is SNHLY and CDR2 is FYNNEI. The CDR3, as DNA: TGTGTCAGCAGTGAGGGACAGGGGCTTGAAAAACTGTTTTTT. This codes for CVSSEGQGLEKLFF.

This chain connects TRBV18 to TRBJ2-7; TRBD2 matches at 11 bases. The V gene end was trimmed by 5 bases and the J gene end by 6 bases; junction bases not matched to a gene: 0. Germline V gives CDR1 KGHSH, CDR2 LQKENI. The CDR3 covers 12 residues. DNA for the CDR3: TGTGCCAGCTCAACTAGCGGGGGCGAGCAGTACTTC. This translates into CASSTSGGEQYF.

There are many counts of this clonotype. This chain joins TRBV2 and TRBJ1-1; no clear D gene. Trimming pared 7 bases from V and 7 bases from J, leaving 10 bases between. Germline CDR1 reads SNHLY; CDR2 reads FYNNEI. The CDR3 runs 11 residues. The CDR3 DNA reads TGTGCCAGCACCGAACAAATTGAAGCTTTCTTT. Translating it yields CASTEQIEAFF.

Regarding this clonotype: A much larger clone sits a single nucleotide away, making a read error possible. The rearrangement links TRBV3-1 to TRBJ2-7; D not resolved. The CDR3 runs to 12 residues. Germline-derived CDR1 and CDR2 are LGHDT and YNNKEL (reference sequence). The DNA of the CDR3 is TGTGCCAACAGCCAAGCGCTCTACGAGCAGTACTTC. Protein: CANSQALYEQYF.

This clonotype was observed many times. The CDR3 region is CATSTTSGTYNEQFF. In DNA, the CDR3 is TGTGCCACCAGTACGACTAGCGGGACGTACAATGAGCAGTTCTTC. The chain is built from TRBV24-1 and TRBJ2-1; 11 positions agree with TRBD2. The CDR3 is 15 residues long. Germline CDR1 reads KGHDR; CDR2 reads SFDVKD. Germline trimming cut 6 bases from V and 4 bases from J; bases unmatched to any gene: 4.

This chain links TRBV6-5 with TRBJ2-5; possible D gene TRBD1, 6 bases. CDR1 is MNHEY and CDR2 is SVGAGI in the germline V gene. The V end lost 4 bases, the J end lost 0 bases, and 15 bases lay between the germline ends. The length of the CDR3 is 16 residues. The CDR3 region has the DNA TGTGCCAGCAGTTTAATACCGGACAGCCACCAAGAGACCCAGTACTTC. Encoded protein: CASSLIPDSHQETQYF.

In DNA form, the CDR3 reads TGCAGTGCTAGAGAAGAACTAGCTATCTCCTACGAGCAGTACTTC. This translates into CSAREELAISYEQYF. V gene TRBV20-1 combines with J gene TRBJ2-7; a possible D gene is TRBD2 (6 bases). Trimming took 0 bases from V and 0 from J, leaving 12 bases between them. CDR1 and CDR2 (germline): DFQATT, SNEGSKA (reference sequence). CDR3 length equals 15 residues.

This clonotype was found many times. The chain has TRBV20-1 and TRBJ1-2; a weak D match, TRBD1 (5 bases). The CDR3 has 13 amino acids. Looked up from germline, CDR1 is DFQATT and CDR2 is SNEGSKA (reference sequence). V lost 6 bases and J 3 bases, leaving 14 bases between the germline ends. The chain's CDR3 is CSALQGRDYGYTF. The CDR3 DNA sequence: TGCAGTGCGTTGCAGGGACGCGACTATGGCTACACCTTC.

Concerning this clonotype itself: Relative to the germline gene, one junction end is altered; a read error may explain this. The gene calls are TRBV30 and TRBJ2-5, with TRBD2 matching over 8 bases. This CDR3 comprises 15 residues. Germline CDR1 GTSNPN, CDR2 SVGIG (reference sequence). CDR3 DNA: TGTGTCTGGAGTGTATCGGGACTAGGACAAGAGACCCAGTACTTC. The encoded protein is CVWSVSGLGQETQYF.

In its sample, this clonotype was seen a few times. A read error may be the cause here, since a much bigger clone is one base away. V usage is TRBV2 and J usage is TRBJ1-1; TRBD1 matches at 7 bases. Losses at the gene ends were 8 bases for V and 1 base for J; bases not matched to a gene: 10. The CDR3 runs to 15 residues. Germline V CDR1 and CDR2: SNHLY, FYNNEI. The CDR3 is CASGGVDRANTEAFF. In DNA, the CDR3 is TGTGCCAGCGGTGGGGTAGACAGGGCGAACACTGAAGCTTTCTTT.

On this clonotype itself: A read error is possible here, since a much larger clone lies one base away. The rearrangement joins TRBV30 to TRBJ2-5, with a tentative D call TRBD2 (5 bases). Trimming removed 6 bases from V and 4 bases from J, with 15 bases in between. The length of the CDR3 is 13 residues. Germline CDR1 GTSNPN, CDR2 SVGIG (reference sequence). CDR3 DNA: TGTGCCTGCAGTAGAGGGTCGATAGAGACCCAGTACTTC. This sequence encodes CACSRGSIETQYF.

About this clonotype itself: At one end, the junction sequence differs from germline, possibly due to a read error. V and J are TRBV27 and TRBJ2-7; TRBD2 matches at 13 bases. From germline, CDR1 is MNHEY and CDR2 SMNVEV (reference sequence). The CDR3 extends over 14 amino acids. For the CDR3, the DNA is TGTGCCAGCAGCGGACTAGCGGGAGATTACGACCAGTACTTC. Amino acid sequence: CASSGLAGDYDQYF.

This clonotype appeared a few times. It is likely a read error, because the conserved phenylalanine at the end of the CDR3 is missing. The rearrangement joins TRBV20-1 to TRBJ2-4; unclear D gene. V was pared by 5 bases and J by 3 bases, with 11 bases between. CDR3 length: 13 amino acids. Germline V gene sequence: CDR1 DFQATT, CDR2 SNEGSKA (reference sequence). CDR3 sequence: CSAVRTGKNIQYL. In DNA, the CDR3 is TGCAGTGCTGTTAGAACGGGCAAAAACATTCAGTACCTC.

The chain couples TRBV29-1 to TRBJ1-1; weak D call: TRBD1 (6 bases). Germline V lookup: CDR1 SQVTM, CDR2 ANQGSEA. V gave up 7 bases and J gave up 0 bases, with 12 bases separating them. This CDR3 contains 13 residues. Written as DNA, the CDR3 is TGCAGCGATCGGGACACCATGAACACTGAAGCTTTCTTT. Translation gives CSDRDTMNTEAFF.

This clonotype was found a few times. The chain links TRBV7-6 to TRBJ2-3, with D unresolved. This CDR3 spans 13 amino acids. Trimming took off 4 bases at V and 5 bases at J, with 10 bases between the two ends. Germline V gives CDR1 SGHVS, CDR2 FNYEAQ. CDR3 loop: CASSSPLGDTQYF. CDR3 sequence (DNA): TGTGCCAGCAGCTCTCCACTGGGAGATACGCAGTATTTT.

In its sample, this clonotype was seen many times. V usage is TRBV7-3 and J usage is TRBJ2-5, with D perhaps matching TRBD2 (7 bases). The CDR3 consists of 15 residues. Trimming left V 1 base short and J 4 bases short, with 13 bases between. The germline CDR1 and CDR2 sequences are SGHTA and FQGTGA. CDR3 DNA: TGTGCCAGCAGCTTAATGGGGAGGGGGGCAGAGACCCAGTACTTC. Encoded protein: CASSLMGRGAETQYF.